This T cell receptor (beta chain) was retrieved from a study of shared clonotypes between healthy human individuals. Measured with immunoSEQ multiplex PCR; TCRdb has only the in-frame clones, and not every one. The sample has 600,000 to 750,000 clones; roughly 70% are singletons. The V end lost 6 bases, the J end lost 7 bases, and 16 bases lay between the germline ends. The CDR3 has 13 residues. The germline gives CDR1 MNHEY, CDR2 SMNVEV (reference sequence). This sequence originates from a woman aged 25 to 39 in good health. Material: memory CD4+ T cells sorted from blood. Described subset: CD45RA-negative fraction. The chain carries TRBV27 and TRBJ2-7, with D unresolved. The CDR3 reads CASSAPPAWEQYF. CDR3 bases: TGTGCCAGCAGCGCGCCTCCGGCTTGGGAGCAGTACTTC.